The 3 T cell receptor beta chains below all came from one sample that was sequenced in a study of chemoradiotherapy in HPV16-positive cancers. Data came from immunoSEQ multiplex PCR; TCRdb stores just in-frame clones and leaves some out. This table has tens of thousands of clones, around nine tenths appearing once. Specimen: blood, collected from a patient who underwent chemoradiotherapy. The receptors shown here come from a human donor with HPV-associated anogenital cancer.

J is TRBJ1-2 and V is TRBV5-1; perhaps TRBD1 as D (5 bases). Trimming shortened V by 7 bases and J by 4 bases, and 20 bases separated the two germline ends. The CDR3 runs 15 residues. Germline-derived CDR1 and CDR2 are SGHRS and YFSETQ. DNA for the CDR3: TGCGCCAGCCGGCGATGGGACCGATCGGGCTATGGCTACACCTTC. Translated: CASRRWDRSGYGYTF.

V and J are TRBV19 and TRBJ1-2, with D hard to call. V lost 0 bases to trimming and J lost 5 bases, with 16 bases between them. Germline V gene sequence: CDR1 LNHDA, CDR2 SQIVND (reference sequence). The CDR3 extends over 16 amino acids. CDR3 nucleotide sequence: TGTGCCAGTAGTATAGATGGGAAAAGGACTGGGTATGGCTACACCTTC. Its protein is CASSIDGKRTGYGYTF.

This clone occurred once. The rearrangement uses TRBV29-1 and TRBJ2-1, with a possible D match to TRBD1 (5 bases). Germline-derived CDR1 and CDR2 are SQVTM and ANQGSEA. V was clipped by 4 bases and J by 6 bases, with 13 bases between them. The CDR3 length is 13 residues. As DNA, the CDR3 is TGCAGCGTTGCCCTAGGGGTCGGCAATGAGCAGTTCTTC. Its translation is CSVALGVGNEQFF.